The clone carrying this T cell receptor (beta chain) was observed once. Trimming removed 1 base from V and 4 bases from J, with 14 bases in between. There are 15 residues in the CDR3. Germline loops: CDR1 SGDLS, CDR2 YYNGEE. Per the original data handling: For nucleated cells, counts were estimated from reference gene primer amplification. Repertoires were generated with immunoSEQ multiplex PCR, while TCRdb's copy carries only in-frame clones and drops some. That table furnishes V, J and clone size, whereas the DNA furnished D and trimming. The table has about 260,000 clones, 65% to 90% seen once; the top ten hold just under 2%. The entry originates in a study of blood T cell repertoires in COVID-19. Study-wide background: Acute-phase and convalescent COVID-19 samples originated in the United States, Italy and Spain. PBMCs, B-cell-depleted T cells, or T cells provided the cDNA or gDNA that made up the material.

The sequenced sample consisted of peripheral blood. The receptor was derived from a man aged 25-40 years with active or convalescent COVID-19. The rearrangement uses TRBV9 and TRBJ1-1; D possibly corresponds to TRBD1 (5 bases). CDR3 protein: CASSVYAGLATEAFF. The CDR3 bases are TGTGCCAGCAGCGTATATGCGGGGCTCGCCACTGAAGCTTTCTTT. Variable domain in full (rest from reference TRBV9 and TRBJ1-1): DSGVTQTPKHLITATGQRVTLRCSPRSGDLSVYWYQQSLDQGLQFLIQYYNGEERAKGNILERFSAQQFPDLHSELNLSSLELGDSALYFCASSVYAGLATEAFFGQGTRLTVV.